This T cell receptor beta chain was identified during a study of blood T cell repertoires in COVID-19. Only in-frame clones appear in the TCRdb table, and some are missing; sequencing was by immunoSEQ multiplex PCR. The data contain over 200,000 clones, approximately 85% of them seen just once; the ten biggest clones take up under 2.5%. V lost 1 base and J 0 bases, leaving 10 bases between the germline ends. Germline V gene sequence: CDR1 MGHRA, CDR2 YSYEKL. CDR3 length: 15 residues. This sequence was found in a woman between 50 and 59 years old who had recovered from COVID-19. This chain connects TRBV4-1 to TRBJ2-7, with D unresolved. The sample comprised PBMCs or T cells enriched from blood (not recorded which). The CDR3 loop is CASSQGGVGSYEQYF. The CDR3 bases are TGCGCCAGCAGCCAAGGCGGAGTCGGCTCCTACGAGCAGTACTTC.